This T cell receptor (beta chain) was obtained from a study of Ad26.COV2.S vaccination and SARS-CoV-2 variants. Overall study: This donor came from the COV1001 trial of Ad26.COV2.S.

Here immunoSEQ multiplex PCR was the method, and the copy in TCRdb shows in-frame clones only, minus some. The sample yields 250,000 or so clones, 87% seen once. This sample's treatment: 15 to 20 received Ad26.COV2.S at low or high dose, single or two shots; 5 received placebo; per-sample allocation not given. The samples were gathered on day 63 after the first injection of vaccine or placebo. A Boston adult aged 18-55 years was the donor. Broader study findings: Placebo recipients showed lower spike-specific TCR breadth than vaccinees.

Trimming pared 3 bases from V and 5 bases from J, leaving 14 bases between. Germline lookup yields CDR1 DFQATT and CDR2 SNEGSKA (reference sequence). The CDR3 totals 14 residues. On this clone: Its matching antigen is unknown.

The chain uses TRBV20-1 and TRBJ1-5; D perhaps matches TRBD1 (5 bases). Sequences were derived from peripheral blood, sampled in a trial of Ad26.COV2.S vaccine versus placebo. The sequence was obtained from a person between 18 and 65 years old who received the Ad26.COV2.S COVID-19 vaccine or a placebo. In DNA, the CDR3 is TGCAGTGCTAGTCCAGGGAGCCACGATCAGCCCCAGCATTTT. Residues: CSASPGSHDQPQHF.